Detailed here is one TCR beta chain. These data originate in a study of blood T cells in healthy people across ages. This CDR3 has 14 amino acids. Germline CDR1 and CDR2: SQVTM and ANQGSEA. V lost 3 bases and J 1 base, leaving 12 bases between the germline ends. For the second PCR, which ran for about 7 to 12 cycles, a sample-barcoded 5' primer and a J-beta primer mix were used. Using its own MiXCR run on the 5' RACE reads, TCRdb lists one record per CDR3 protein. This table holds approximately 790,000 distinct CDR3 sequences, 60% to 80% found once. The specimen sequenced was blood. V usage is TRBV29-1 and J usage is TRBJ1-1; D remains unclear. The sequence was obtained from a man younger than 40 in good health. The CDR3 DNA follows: TGCAGCGTTGATATAGGGTATGGGAACACTGAAGCTTTCTTT. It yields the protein CSVDIGYGNTEAFF. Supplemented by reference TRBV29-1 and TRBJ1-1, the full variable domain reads SAVISQKPSRDICQRGTSLTIQCQVDSQVTMMFWYRQQPGQSLTLIATANQGSEATYESGFVIDKFPISRPNLTFSTLTVSNMSPEDSSIYLCSVDIGYGNTEAFFGQGTRLTVV.